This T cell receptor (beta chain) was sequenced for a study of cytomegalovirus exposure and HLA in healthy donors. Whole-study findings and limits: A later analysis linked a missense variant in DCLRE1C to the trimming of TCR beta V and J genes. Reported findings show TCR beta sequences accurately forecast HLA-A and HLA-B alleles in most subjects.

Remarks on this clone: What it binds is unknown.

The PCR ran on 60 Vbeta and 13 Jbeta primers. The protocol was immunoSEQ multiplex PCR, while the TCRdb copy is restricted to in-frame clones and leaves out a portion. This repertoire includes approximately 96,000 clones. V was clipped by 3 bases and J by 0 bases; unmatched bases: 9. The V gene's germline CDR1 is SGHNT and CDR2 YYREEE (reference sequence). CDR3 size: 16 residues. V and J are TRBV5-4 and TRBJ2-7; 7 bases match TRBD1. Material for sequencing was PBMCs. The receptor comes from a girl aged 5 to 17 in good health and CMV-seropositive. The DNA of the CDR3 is TGTGCCAGCAGCTCCAACCCGGGACAGAGCTCCTACGAGCAGTACTTC. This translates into CASSSNPGQSSYEQYF.